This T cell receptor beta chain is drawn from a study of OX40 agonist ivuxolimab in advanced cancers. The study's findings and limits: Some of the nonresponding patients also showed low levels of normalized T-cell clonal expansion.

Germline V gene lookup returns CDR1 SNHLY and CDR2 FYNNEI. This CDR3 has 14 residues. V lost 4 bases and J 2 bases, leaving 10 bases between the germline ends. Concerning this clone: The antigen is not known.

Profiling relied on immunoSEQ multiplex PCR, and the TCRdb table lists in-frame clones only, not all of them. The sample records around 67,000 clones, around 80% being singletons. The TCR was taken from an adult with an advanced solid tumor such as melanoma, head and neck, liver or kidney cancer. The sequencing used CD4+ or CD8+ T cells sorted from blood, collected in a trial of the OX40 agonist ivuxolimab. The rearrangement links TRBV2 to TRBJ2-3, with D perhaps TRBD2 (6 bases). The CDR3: CASSGRDVTDTQYF. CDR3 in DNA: TGTGCCAGCAGTGGGCGGGACGTCACAGATACGCAGTATTTT.